This passage covers 20 T cell receptor beta chains from one sample sequenced in a study of post-analysis software for immune sequencing data. TCR beta libraries were prepared from cDNA with unique molecular identifiers. Via MiXCR, TCRdb re-called the PCR reads, giving one row per CDR3 protein. Among about 160,000 distinct CDR3 sequences listed, roughly 34% were seen once. The sample here was blood, taken after autologous hematopoietic stem cell transplantation. All receptors derive from a girl aged 5-17 years with multiple sclerosis.

With regard to this clonotype: A junction end diverges from the germline sequence, so it may reflect a read error. The chain has TRBV20-1 and TRBJ2-3, with TRBD2 matching 9 bases. The CDR3 runs 15 residues. Germline V gene data show CDR1 as DFQATT and CDR2 as SNEGSKA (reference sequence). The CDR3: CSARETSGITDTQYF. CDR3 in DNA: TGCAGTGCCAGAGAGACTAGCGGAATCACAGATACGCAGTATTTT.

Points on this clonotype: An end of the junction differs from the germline gene, which may be a read error. This rearrangement joins TRBV6-1 to TRBJ1-1, with D tentatively TRBD1 (6 bases). This CDR3 spans 13 amino acids. From germline, CDR1 is MNHNS and CDR2 SASEGT. The DNA of the CDR3 is TGTGCCAGCAGGGAAGTAGGAGACAGGGAAGCTTTCTTT. This translates into CASREVGDREAFF.

This clonotype has just a few counts. The gene calls are TRBV9 and TRBJ2-3; no definite D call. Per germline, CDR1 SGDLS and CDR2 YYNGEE. Trimming shortened V by 1 base and J by 2 bases, and 11 bases separated the two germline ends. This CDR3 spans 15 amino acids. The CDR3 DNA follows: TGTGCCAGCAGCGTAAGTGGGATCAACACAGATACGCAGTATTTT. Protein product: CASSVSGINTDTQYF.

This chain uses TRBV20-1 with TRBJ1-2, with unresolved D. CDR1 and CDR2 (germline): DFQATT, SNEGSKA (reference sequence). This CDR3 is 12 amino acids long. Trimming shortened V by 3 bases and J by 5 bases, and 10 bases separated the two germline ends. DNA of the CDR3: TGCAGTGCTAGGCAGGAGTTTTATGGCTACACCTTC. It translates to CSARQEFYGYTF.

This clonotype was found once. A much larger clone is a single base away; this may be a read error. The CDR3 DNA reads TGTGTCACCCAAGGGACTATCAATCAGCCCCAGCATTTT. It encodes CVTQGTINQPQHF. The chain recombines TRBV24-1 with TRBJ1-5, with a tentative D call TRBD1 (5 bases). This CDR3 is 13 amino acids long. CDR1 KGHDR and CDR2 SFDVKD come from the germline V gene.

This clonotype was observed a handful of times. The chain joins TRBV29-1 to TRBJ2-5, with D unclear. CDR3 length: 12 amino acids. The germline V and J ends were trimmed by 4 bases and 5 bases, with 11 bases remaining between them. In germline, CDR1 is SQVTM, CDR2 ANQGSEA. The CDR3 region has the DNA TGCAGCGTTGTAAAGGGTCGGGAGACCCAGTACTTC. Its translation: CSVVKGRETQYF.

The chain has TRBV7-2 and TRBJ2-7; D is ambiguous. The CDR3 has 13 amino acids. CDR1 is SGHTA and CDR2 is FQGNSA in the germline V gene. V shed 5 bases and J shed 3 bases, with 11 bases lying between them. The DNA for the CDR3 is TGTGCCAGCAGCAACGGACCCGGCTACGAGCAGTACTTC. Translating gives CASSNGPGYEQYF.

This clonotype was found many times. This chain links TRBV29-1 with TRBJ2-2, with unresolved D. The V and J ends lost 6 bases and 0 bases respectively, with 17 bases between them. CDR3 size: 16 residues. Germline loops: CDR1 SQVTM, CDR2 ANQGSEA. CDR3 sequence reads: CSVFLTPPPNTGELFF. The CDR3 DNA follows: TGCAGCGTCTTCCTCACACCGCCCCCGAACACCGGGGAGCTGTTTTTT.

CDR3 nucleotide sequence: TGTGCCACCAGTTCACGCCGACTAGCTACAGATACGCAGTATTTT. Its protein product is CATSSRRLATDTQYF. The chain employs TRBV24-1 and TRBJ2-3, with 7 bases identical to TRBD2. CDR3 length equals 15 residues. Germline-derived CDR1 and CDR2 are KGHDR and SFDVKD. V shed 6 bases, J shed 3 bases, and the junction held 8 bases outside the gene matches.

The V and J genes are TRBV20-1 and TRBJ2-1; 13 bases agree with TRBD2. There are 14 residues in the CDR3. Looked up from germline, CDR1 is DFQATT and CDR2 is SNEGSKA (reference sequence). Trimming at V came to 6 bases and at J to 6 bases, leaving 5 bases not matched to a gene. In nucleotides, the CDR3 is TGCAGTGCGACTAGCGGGAGGTCGACCAATGAGCAGTTCTTC. Translation gives CSATSGRSTNEQFF.

The chain couples TRBV6-5 to TRBJ2-7; D possibly corresponds to TRBD1 (6 bases). Germline V CDR1 and CDR2: MNHEY, SVGAGI. V dropped 9 bases and J dropped 0 bases, with 9 bases sitting between them. The CDR3 totals 12 residues. DNA for the CDR3: TGTGCCAGTACGGACAGCTCCTACGAGCAGTACTTC. Translating gives CASTDSSYEQYF.

The chain uses TRBV7-9 and TRBJ2-3, with a possible D match to TRBD2 (5 bases). This CDR3 has 15 residues. Germline V gives CDR1 SEHNR, CDR2 FQNEAQ (reference sequence). V lost 5 bases to trimming and J lost 3 bases, with 15 bases between them. This chain's CDR3 is CASSLRILGTDTQYF. For the CDR3, the DNA is TGTGCCAGCAGCCTCCGAATACTAGGAACAGATACGCAGTATTTT.

The chain links TRBV12-3 or TRBV12-4 to TRBJ2-4, with D perhaps matching TRBD1 (6 bases). The CDR3 consists of 14 residues. Trimming took off 6 bases at V and 8 bases at J, with 17 bases between the two ends. The DNA for the CDR3 is TGTGCCAGCAGCCCCAGGGGCGGATTGGACATTCAGTACTTC. It codes for CASSPRGGLDIQYF.

This clonotype appeared a few times. The J gene is TRBJ2-5, the V gene TRBV15; perhaps TRBD1 as D (5 bases). Germline lookup yields CDR1 LNHNV and CDR2 YYDKDF (reference sequence). The CDR3 is 14 amino acids. Trimming pared 11 bases from V and 0 bases from J, leaving 16 bases between. The CDR3 nucleotides are TGTGCCTCTAAGACAGATATATACCAAGAGACCCAGTACTTC. This encodes CASKTDIYQETQYF.

A word on this clonotype: A much larger clone differs from this one at a single base, so this may be a read error. The chain links TRBV7-2 to TRBJ2-5, with a weak D call TRBD2 (6 bases). Germline CDR1 is SGHTA and CDR2 is FQGNSA. CDR3 length equals 16 residues. The CDR3 spells CASSLGRGSVQGTQYF. The CDR3 DNA sequence: TGTGCCAGCAGCTTAGGTCGGGGGTCGGTTCAAGGGACCCAGTACTTC.

This clonotype was recorded a few times. J is TRBJ1-6 and V is TRBV10-3; D is ambiguous. The CDR3 length is 17 residues. In germline, CDR1 is ENHRY, CDR2 SYGVKD. V was shortened by 3 bases and J by 10 bases, with 22 bases between the two germline ends. CDR3 DNA sequence: TGTGCCATCAGTGATAATGGAGATTTTGCTTCGGGGTCACCCCTCCACTTT. Protein product: CAISDNGDFASGSPLHF.

The J gene is TRBJ1-2, the V gene TRBV5-6; D gene uncertain. CDR1 and CDR2 from the germline V gene are SGHDT and YYEEEE. The germline V and J ends were trimmed by 4 bases and 0 bases, with 16 bases remaining between them. The CDR3 has 16 residues. CDR3 bases: TGTGCCAGCAGCCCCCTCGAGAGGGTAGCTAACTATGGCTACACCTTC. Translated: CASSPLERVANYGYTF. Combining the CDR3 with reference TRBV5-6 and TRBJ1-2 gives the whole variable domain DAGVTQSPTHLIKTRGQQVTLRCSPKSGHDTVSWYQQALGQGPQFIFQYYEEEERQRGNFPDRFSGHQFPNYSSELNVNALLLGDSALYLCASSPLERVANYGYTFGSGTRLTVV.

This clonotype showed up many times. J is TRBJ1-2 and V is TRBV6-1; no firm D call. V dropped 1 base and J dropped 4 bases, with 7 bases sitting between them. This CDR3 region has 13 residues. Germline V gene lookup returns CDR1 MNHNS and CDR2 SASEGT. The CDR3 is CASSEDSSYGYTF. CDR3 bases: TGTGCCAGCAGTGAAGACAGCTCCTATGGCTACACCTTC.

This clonotype was seen a handful of times. The chain links TRBV10-3 to TRBJ1-2, with TRBD1 matching over 8 bases. V trimming: 0 bases; J trimming: 4 bases; junction bases outside the gene matches: 10. Germline V lookup: CDR1 ENHRY, CDR2 SYGVKD. This CDR3 comprises 17 residues. In DNA, the CDR3 is TGTGCCATCAGTGAGTCGAAGGTGGACAGGGCCTCCTATGGCTACACCTTC. Translating it yields CAISESKVDRASYGYTF.

The chain is built from TRBV6-6 and TRBJ1-1, with D uncertain. This CDR3 spans 13 amino acids. Germline V gene data show CDR1 as MNHNY and CDR2 as SVGAGI (reference sequence). Trimming shortened V by 7 bases and J by 0 bases, and 9 bases separated the two germline ends. The DNA of the CDR3 is TGTGCCAGCAAAGTGTGGGTGAACACTGAAGCTTTCTTT. Encoded protein: CASKVWVNTEAFF.